The source of this T cell receptor (beta chain) is a study of cytomegalovirus exposure and HLA in healthy donors. Study observations and caveats: TCR beta V- and J-gene trimming, according to a later analysis, was linked to a missense DCLRE1C variant. Earlier analysis yielded a pattern in which most TCR beta V segments were productive about 87% or about 30% of the time.

The PCR ran on 60 Vbeta and 13 Jbeta primers. Using immunoSEQ multiplex PCR, the repertoire was profiled, and TCRdb retains in-frame clones only, with some absent. The table records fewer than 200,000 clones, over 75% of them present only once. In regard to this clone: Its antigen is currently unknown.

CDR3 length: 13 amino acids. Per the germline V gene, CDR1 is SEHNR and CDR2 is FQNEAQ (reference sequence). This receptor was identified in a man aged 40-49 years in good health and CMV-seropositive. The specimen sequenced was PBMCs. V is TRBV7-9 and J is TRBJ2-5; 7 bases align to TRBD1. The DNA end is a closer match to TRBJ2-7, so the J assignment may be wrong. The DNA of the CDR3 is TGTGCCAGCAGTCGACAGGGAATGGACGAGCAGTACTTC. Encoded protein: CASSRQGMDEQYF.